Here is one T cell receptor (beta chain) with its context. Antigen unknown. The data were taken from a study of cytomegalovirus exposure and HLA in healthy donors. Whole-study results and caveats: The classifier reportedly diagnosed cytomegalovirus status with high specificity and sensitivity.

Sequencing used immunoSEQ multiplex PCR; TCRdb keeps in-frame clones, though not all of them. The repertoire has 130,000 or so clones, just under 90% of them found once; the top ten carry about 3.7%. This CDR3 contains 15 residues. From germline, CDR1 is SQVTM and CDR2 ANQGSEA. Trimming cost V 0 bases and J 1 base; bases outside gene matches: 3. This sequence originates from a man aged 30-40 years in good health and CMV-seronegative. This sequence joins TRBV29-1 and TRBJ2-5; 9 nucleotides agree with TRBD1. Sequencing was performed on PBMCs. The CDR3 loop is CSVEDTGGPQETQYF. CDR3 DNA: TGCAGCGTTGAAGATACAGGGGGCCCCCAAGAGACCCAGTACTTC.